The clone carrying this TCR beta chain has ten or more counts. This record belongs to a study of T cells in Graves' hyperthyroidism and ophthalmopathy. Amplification targeted TCR beta CDR3 regions from RNA transcripts. With the HTBI primer set, the TCR CDR3 went through a first round of RT-PCR. TCRdb re-analysed the multiplex PCR reads in MiXCR, keeping a single row per CDR3 protein. Of roughly 280,000 distinct CDR3 sequences in the sample, 15% to 20% were seen once. There are 16 residues in the CDR3. Trimming left V 2 bases short and J 6 bases short, with 20 bases between. Specimen: blood. The rearrangement links TRBV12-3 or TRBV12-4 to TRBJ2-7; D possibly matches TRBD1 or TRBD2 (5 bases each). The TCR was taken from a woman aged 55 to 70 with Graves' ophthalmopathy. The CDR3 DNA reads TGTGCCAGCAGTTTAAACGGCCGGGGCGGATCGGGCGAGCAGTACTTC. This encodes CASSLNGRGGSGEQYF.